This T cell receptor beta chain was documented in a study of CD8 T cells in ankylosing spondylitis. For this clonotype: Its specificity is not known.

Overall study findings and caveats: Disease-linked clones proved CD8+ and comparatively uncommon in peripheral blood. Matched synovial fluid from ankylosing spondylitis patients was reported to be enriched for disease-linked clones.

For TCR beta, libraries came from quantitative 5'-RACE with molecular barcodes. In TCRdb, the 5' RACE reads were re-called with MiXCR into one record per CDR3 protein. In the table there are about 340,000 distinct CDR3 sequences, 14% to 15% of which are singletons. The CDR3 spans 15 residues. Per germline, CDR1 MGHDK and CDR2 SYGVNS. V shed 4 bases and J shed 3 bases, with 12 bases lying between them. This TCR was recovered from a male donor with ankylosing spondylitis or in good health (not recorded which). Sequencing used blood, either unsorted or a sorted T cell fraction (not recorded which). V and J are TRBV25-1 and TRBJ2-2; D is possibly TRBD1 (5 bases). CDR3 region: CASSASWGYTGELFF. CDR3 bases: TGTGCCAGCAGTGCCTCGTGGGGCTACACCGGGGAGCTGTTTTTT.